This T cell receptor beta chain emerged from a study of OX40 agonist ivuxolimab in advanced cancers. At the level of the study: Patients undergoing dose escalation presented with hepatocellular carcinoma, melanoma, renal cell or head and neck cancer.

Clones were sequenced by immunoSEQ multiplex PCR, and TCRdb holds only the in-frame ones, with some missing. In the table there are about 64,000 clones, approximately 80% of which are singletons. This clone was seen many times. V was clipped by 1 base and J by 6 bases; unmatched bases: 1. CDR3 length: 15 amino acids. The V gene's germline CDR1 is MNHNS and CDR2 SASEGT. The specimen comprised CD4+ or CD8+ T cells sorted from blood, sampled in a trial of the OX40 agonist ivuxolimab. The receptor's source is an adult with an advanced solid tumor such as melanoma, head and neck, liver or kidney cancer. The V and J genes are TRBV6-1 and TRBJ2-2; 11 bases line up with TRBD2. In nucleotides, the CDR3 is TGTGCCAGCAGTGAAGTACTAGCGGGGGCCGGGGAGCTGTTTTTT. Translation: CASSEVLAGAGELFF.